A single sample gave rise to the 21 T cell receptor beta chains below, sequenced in a study of OX40 agonist ivuxolimab in advanced cancers. The protocol was immunoSEQ multiplex PCR, while the TCRdb copy is restricted to in-frame clones and leaves out a portion. Of roughly 70,000 clones in the sample, roughly 88% were seen once. Sample: CD4+ or CD8+ T cells sorted from blood, taken in a trial of the OX40 agonist ivuxolimab. The receptors stem from an adult with an advanced solid tumor such as melanoma, head and neck, liver or kidney cancer.

The chain recombines TRBV18 with TRBJ1-1; TRBD1 might be the D (6 bases). V dropped 2 bases and J dropped 6 bases, with 13 bases sitting between them. CDR3 length: 14 amino acids. The V gene's germline CDR1 is KGHSH and CDR2 LQKENI. This CDR3 reads CASSPTTGRAEAFF. DNA for the CDR3: TGTGCCAGCTCACCAACTACAGGGAGGGCTGAAGCTTTCTTT.

This chain connects TRBV5-1 to TRBJ2-1; the D gene is possibly TRBD1 (6 bases). Trimming removed 0 bases at V and 6 bases at J, with 16 bases between. Germline CDR1 reads SGHRS; CDR2 reads YFSETQ. CDR3 size: 16 residues. CDR3 in amino acids: CASSLVGAREFNEQFF. CDR3 nucleotides: TGCGCCAGCAGCTTGGTGGGGGCCAGGGAATTCAATGAGCAGTTCTTC. The full variable domain, its missing parts supplied by reference TRBV5-1 and TRBJ2-1, is KAGVTQTPRYLIKTRGQQVTLSCSPISGHRSVSWYQQTPGQGLQFLFEYFSETQRNKGNFPGRFSGRQFSNSRSEMNVSTLELGDSALYLCASSLVGAREFNEQFFGPGTRLTVL.

CDR3 region: CASSQDQNVGYTF. The CDR3 DNA reads TGTGCCAGCAGCCAAGATCAGAATGTTGGCTACACCTTC. V gene TRBV14 combines with J gene TRBJ1-2; D call uncertain. Germline V lookup: CDR1 SGHDN, CDR2 FVKESK. The V end lost 0 bases, the J end lost 7 bases, and 9 bases lay between the germline ends. This CDR3 spans 13 amino acids.

The chain joins TRBV27 to TRBJ2-7; weak D call: TRBD1 (6 bases). Germline V gene sequence: CDR1 MNHEY, CDR2 SMNVEV (reference sequence). The CDR3 is 13 residues long. Trimming took 6 bases from V and 2 from J, leaving 11 bases between them. The DNA for the CDR3 is TGTGCCAGCAGCCGAACAGGGCCCTACGAGCAGTACTTC. The encoded protein is CASSRTGPYEQYF.

This clone was counted a few times. V is TRBV4-1 and J is TRBJ1-1; D possibly corresponds to TRBD1 (6 bases). CDR1 MGHRA and CDR2 YSYEKL come from the germline V gene. The CDR3 covers 12 residues. V was trimmed by 3 bases and J by 8 bases, leaving 10 bases between them. CDR3 residues: CASSHHTGEAFF. CDR3 nucleotide sequence: TGCGCCAGCAGCCATCACACAGGGGAAGCTTTCTTT.

The chain couples TRBV10-1 to TRBJ2-4; tentatively, D is TRBD2 (5 bases). V lost 7 bases to trimming and J lost 8 bases, with 15 bases between them. Germline CDR1 reads WNHNN; CDR2 reads SYGVQD (reference sequence). There are 13 residues in the CDR3. CDR3 protein: CASIHGGRDIQYF. The CDR3 DNA is TGCGCCAGCATACACGGAGGTAGGGACATTCAGTACTTC.

The chain joins TRBV18 to TRBJ2-2; D perhaps matches TRBD1 (6 bases). V lost 3 bases to trimming and J lost 7 bases, with 18 bases between them. CDR1 and CDR2 from the germline V gene are KGHSH and LQKENI. This CDR3 is 16 amino acids long. CDR3 loop: CASSPTDSRRSGELFF. CDR3 DNA: TGTGCCAGCTCACCGACGGACAGTCGAAGGAGCGGGGAGCTGTTTTTT.

This rearrangement joins TRBV19 to TRBJ2-7; D may be TRBD1 or TRBD2 (6 bases each). The V and J ends lost 5 bases and 9 bases respectively, with 20 bases between them. CDR3 length equals 14 residues. Germline V gene lookup returns CDR1 LNHDA and CDR2 SQIVND (reference sequence). The CDR3: CASSRQDYTTMQYF. The DNA of the CDR3 is TGTGCCAGTAGTCGACAGGACTATACTACGATGCAGTACTTC.

The CDR3 sequence: CASSLRDRGTEAFF. In DNA form, the CDR3 reads TGTGCCAGCAGCTTACGGGACAGGGGCACTGAAGCTTTCTTT. The chain couples TRBV7-8 to TRBJ1-1, with 10 bases fitting TRBD1. This CDR3 contains 14 residues. Germline CDR1 reads SGHVS; CDR2 reads FQNEAQ. Germline trimming cut 2 bases from V and 4 bases from J; bases unmatched to any gene: 1.

This rearrangement joins TRBV30 to TRBJ1-4; 10 nucleotides line up with TRBD1. Germline-derived CDR1 and CDR2 are GTSNPN and SVGIG (reference sequence). The CDR3 is made up of 13 amino acids. Unmatched junction bases numbered 4, after V lost 5 bases and J lost 7 bases. The CDR3 sequence: CAWDRGQREKLFF. CDR3 coding DNA: TGTGCCTGGGACAGGGGGCAGCGTGAAAAACTGTTTTTT. Combining the CDR3 with reference TRBV30 and TRBJ1-4 gives the whole variable domain SQTIHQWPATLVQPVGSPLSLECTVEGTSNPNLYWYRQAAGRGLQLLFYSVGIGQISSEVPQNLSASRPQDRQFILSSKKLLLSDSGFYLCAWDRGQREKLFFGSGTQLSVL.

This clone showed up just a few times. The chain employs TRBV27 and TRBJ1-2, with D maybe TRBD1 (6 bases). This CDR3 has 14 residues. Trimming pared 6 bases from V and 7 bases from J, leaving 18 bases between. The V gene's germline CDR1 is MNHEY and CDR2 SMNVEV (reference sequence). The CDR3 sequence is CASSRSGDVTGYTF. The CDR3 coding sequence is TGTGCCAGCAGCCGGTCAGGGGACGTGACTGGCTACACCTTC.

This clone was observed once. This chain joins TRBV2 and TRBJ2-2, with D perhaps TRBD2 (5 bases). V was clipped by 4 bases and J by 3 bases, with 12 bases between them. Looked up from germline, CDR1 is SNHLY and CDR2 is FYNNEI. The CDR3 extends over 15 amino acids. DNA of the CDR3: TGTGCCAGCAGTGGCGAACGGGGAGACACCGGGGAGCTGTTTTTT. Residues: CASSGERGDTGELFF.

V gene TRBV2 combines with J gene TRBJ1-2; D might be TRBD1 (5 bases). The CDR3 has 15 amino acids. The V gene lost 4 bases and the J gene lost 4 bases, with 16 bases spanning the gap. Germline CDR1 is SNHLY and CDR2 is FYNNEI. The CDR3 DNA sequence: TGTGCCAGCAGTGCCGCCCAGGGTGCACCCTATGGCTACACCTTC. Amino acids: CASSAAQGAPYGYTF. Full variable domain (missing parts from reference TRBV2 and TRBJ1-2): EPEVTQTPSHQVTQMGQEVILRCVPISNHLYFYWYRQILGQKVEFLVSFYNNEISEKSEIFDDQFSVERPDGSNFTLKIRSTKLEDSAMYFCASSAAQGAPYGYTFGSGTRLTVV.

This clone was observed a handful of times. The chain is built from TRBV7-9 and TRBJ1-4; the D is unclear. The germline V gene encodes CDR1 SEHNR and CDR2 FQNEAQ (reference sequence). The V and J ends lost 7 bases and 5 bases respectively, with 14 bases between them. CDR3 size: 14 residues. CDR3 bases: TGTGCCAGCACCCGAAGGACTGAGAATGAAAAACTGTTTTTT. This translates into CASTRRTENEKLFF.

This chain uses TRBV4-3 with TRBJ1-6; no clear D gene. The CDR3 runs to 15 residues. CDR1 is LGHNA and CDR2 is YSLEER in the germline V gene. Trimming pared 5 bases from V and 3 bases from J, leaving 11 bases between. The chain's CDR3 is CASSLYRVYNSPLHF. In DNA, the CDR3 is TGCGCCAGCAGCTTGTACCGGGTCTATAATTCACCCCTCCACTTT.

The rearrangement links TRBV2 to TRBJ2-1; tentative D call: TRBD2 (5 bases). This CDR3 is built from 14 residues. Trimming shortened V by 8 bases and J by 3 bases, and 14 bases separated the two germline ends. Germline assignment: CDR1 SNHLY and CDR2 FYNNEI. The DNA of the CDR3 is TGTGCCAGCGGAGAAGAGGGAGTCTACAATGAGCAGTTCTTC. This gives the protein CASGEEGVYNEQFF.

V and J are TRBV7-2 and TRBJ1-4; no definite D call. Trimming cost V 5 bases and J 8 bases, with 12 bases left between them. The CDR3 totals 13 residues. Looked up from germline, CDR1 is SGHTA and CDR2 is FQGNSA. The CDR3 reads CASSPFGREKLFF. The CDR3 DNA sequence: TGTGCCAGCAGCCCCTTCGGACGGGAAAAACTGTTTTTT.

Here the CDR3 DNA reads TGTGCCAGCAAGGGGACTCCTGAGCAGTACTTC. Its translation: CASKGTPEQYF. The rearrangement links TRBV21-1 to TRBJ2-7; TRBD2 was called by the table and not checked on the DNA. TRBV21-1 is a known pseudogene. This CDR3 spans 11 amino acids.

This chain joins TRBV29-1 and TRBJ2-3, with 9 bases lining up with TRBD1. Germline CDR1 and CDR2: SQVTM and ANQGSEA. This CDR3 is built from 14 residues. With V trimmed by 4 bases and J by 7 bases, 9 bases remained unmatched. This CDR3 is CSVGPGTGLHTQYF. CDR3 DNA sequence: TGCAGCGTTGGGCCCGGGACAGGGCTACATACGCAGTATTTT.

The chain carries TRBV18 and TRBJ1-5; no clear D. Between the trimmed V and J ends, which lost 3 bases and 2 bases, there was a span of 17 bases. The germline gives CDR1 KGHSH, CDR2 LQKENI. This CDR3 has 17 residues. CDR3 residues: CASSPTEGGNRNQPQHF. The CDR3 DNA follows: TGTGCCAGCTCACCTACCGAGGGAGGAAATCGCAATCAGCCCCAGCATTTT.

J is TRBJ2-1 and V is TRBV19; D unclear. Per the germline V gene, CDR1 is LNHDA and CDR2 is SQIVND (reference sequence). V lost 10 bases and J lost 4, with 17 bases in between. This CDR3 has 14 residues. The DNA for the CDR3 is TGTGCCACCACACGTGCCCTTTCTTACAATGAGCAGTTCTTC. Protein: CATTRALSYNEQFF.